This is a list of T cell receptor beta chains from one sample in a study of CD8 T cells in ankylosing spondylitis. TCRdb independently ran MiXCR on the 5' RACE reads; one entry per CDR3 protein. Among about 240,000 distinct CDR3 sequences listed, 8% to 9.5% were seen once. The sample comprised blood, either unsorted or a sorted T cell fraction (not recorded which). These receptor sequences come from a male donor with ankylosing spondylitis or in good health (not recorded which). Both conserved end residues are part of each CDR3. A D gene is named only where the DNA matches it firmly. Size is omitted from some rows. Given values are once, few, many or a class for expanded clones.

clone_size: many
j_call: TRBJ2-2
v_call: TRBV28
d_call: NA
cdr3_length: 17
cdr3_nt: TGTGCCAGCAGCCCCGTCATGGGTATCACGAACACCGGGGAGCTGTTTTTT
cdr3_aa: CASSPVMGITNTGELFF

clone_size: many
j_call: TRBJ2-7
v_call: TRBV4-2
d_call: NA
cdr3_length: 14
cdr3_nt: TGTGCCAGCAGCCAATACGGGGGACCCTACGAGCAGTACTTC
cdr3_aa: CASSQYGGPYEQYF

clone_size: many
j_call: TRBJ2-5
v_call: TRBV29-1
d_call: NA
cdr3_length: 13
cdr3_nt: TGCAGCGTTGAAACAGGGTCGGCAGAGACCCAGTACTTC
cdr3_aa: CSVETGSAETQYF

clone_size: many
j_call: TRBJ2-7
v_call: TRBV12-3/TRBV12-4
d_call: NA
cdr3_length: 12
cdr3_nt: TGTGCCAGCAGTGATAGAGTGTGGGAGCAGTACTTC
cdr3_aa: CASSDRVWEQYF

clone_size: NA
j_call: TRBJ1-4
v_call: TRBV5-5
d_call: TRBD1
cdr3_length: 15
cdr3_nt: TGTGCCAGCAGCGCGCCGGGACAGGGACCGGAAAAACTGTTTTTT
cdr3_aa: CASSAPGQGPEKLFF

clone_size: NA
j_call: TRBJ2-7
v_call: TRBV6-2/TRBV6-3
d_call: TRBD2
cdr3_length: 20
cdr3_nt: TGTGCCATCGGCGGGGGGGGCGCGGGAGAGCGAGAATATATCTCCTACGAGCAGTACTTC
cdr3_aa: CAIGGGGAGEREYISYEQYF

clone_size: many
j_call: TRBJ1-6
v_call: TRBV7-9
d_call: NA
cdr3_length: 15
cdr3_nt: TGTGCCAGCAGCGCAGAAGGGTCCGGGGACTCACCCCTCCACTTT
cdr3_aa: CASSAEGSGDSPLHF

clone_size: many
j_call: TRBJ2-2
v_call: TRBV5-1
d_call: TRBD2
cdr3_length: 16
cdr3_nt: TGCGCCAGCAGCTCTGCGGGCGGGAGGAACACCGGGGAGCTGTTTTTT
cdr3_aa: CASSSAGGRNTGELFF

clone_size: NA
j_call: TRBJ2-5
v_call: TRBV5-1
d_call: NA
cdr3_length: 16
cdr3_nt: TGCGCCAGCAGCTTGGGTACAGGCCTCTCTCAGGAGACCCAGTACTTC
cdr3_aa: CASSLGTGLSQETQYF

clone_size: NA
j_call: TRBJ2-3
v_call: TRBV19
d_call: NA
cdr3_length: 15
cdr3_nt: TGTGCCAGTACCCACCGGGACGGACGCACAGATACGCAGTATTTT
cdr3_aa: CASTHRDGRTDTQYF

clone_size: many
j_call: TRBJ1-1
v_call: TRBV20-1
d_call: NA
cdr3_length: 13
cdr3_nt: TGCAGTGCTAGGGGTGGTTCGGGAGGAGAAGCTTTCTTT
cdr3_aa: CSARGGSGGEAFF

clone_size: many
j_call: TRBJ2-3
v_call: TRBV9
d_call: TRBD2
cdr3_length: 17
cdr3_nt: TGTGCCAGCAGCGTCGGGACTAGCGGGGGGCTCACAGATACGCAGTATTTT
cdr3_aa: CASSVGTSGGLTDTQYF

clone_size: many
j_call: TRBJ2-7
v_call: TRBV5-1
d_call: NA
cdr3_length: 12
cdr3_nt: TGCGCCAGCGCCAGGGATTCCTACGAGCAGTACTTC
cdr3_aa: CASARDSYEQYF

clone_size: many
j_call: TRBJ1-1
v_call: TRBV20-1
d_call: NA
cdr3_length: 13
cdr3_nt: TGCAGTGCTAGAGATCCAGGGAACACTGAAGCTTTCTTT
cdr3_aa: CSARDPGNTEAFF

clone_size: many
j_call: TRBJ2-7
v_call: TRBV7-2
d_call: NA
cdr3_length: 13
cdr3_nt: TGTGCCAGCAGCGGGGACCTGACCTACGAGCAGTACTTC
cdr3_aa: CASSGDLTYEQYF

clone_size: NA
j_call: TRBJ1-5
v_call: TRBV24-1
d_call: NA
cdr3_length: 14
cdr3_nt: TGTGCCACCAGTGATGATATGAGCAATCAGCCCCAGCATTTT
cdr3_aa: CATSDDMSNQPQHF

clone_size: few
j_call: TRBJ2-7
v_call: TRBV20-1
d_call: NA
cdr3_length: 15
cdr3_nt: TGCAGTGCTCAGGCAGGGGCTCGCCCCCCCTACGAGCAGTACTTC
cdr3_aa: CSAQAGARPPYEQYF

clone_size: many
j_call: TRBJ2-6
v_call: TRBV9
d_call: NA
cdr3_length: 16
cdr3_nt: TGTGCCAGCAGCGTAGCAGGAGGGCTTGGGGCCAACGTCCTGACTTTC
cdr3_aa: CASSVAGGLGANVLTF